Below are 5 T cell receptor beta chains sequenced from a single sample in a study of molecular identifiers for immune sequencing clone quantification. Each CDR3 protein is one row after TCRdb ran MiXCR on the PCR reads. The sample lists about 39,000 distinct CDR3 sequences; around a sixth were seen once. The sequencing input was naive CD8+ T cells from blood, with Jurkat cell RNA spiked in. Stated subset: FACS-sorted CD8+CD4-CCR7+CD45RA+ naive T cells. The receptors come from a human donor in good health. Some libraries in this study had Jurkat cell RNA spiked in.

The CDR3 region has the DNA TGTGCCAGCAGCTTATCGGGCGGTCTGAACACTGAAGCTTTCTTT. The encoded protein is CASSLSGGLNTEAFF. V gene TRBV7-3 combines with J gene TRBJ1-1, with unresolved D. In germline, CDR1 is SGHTA, CDR2 FQGTGA. The V gene lost 2 bases and the J gene lost 0 bases, with 10 bases spanning the gap. There are 15 residues in the CDR3.

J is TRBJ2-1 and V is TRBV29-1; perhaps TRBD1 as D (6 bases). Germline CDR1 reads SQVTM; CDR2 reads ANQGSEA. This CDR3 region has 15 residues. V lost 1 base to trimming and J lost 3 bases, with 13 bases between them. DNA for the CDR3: TGCAGCGTTGAAGGGGGGACAAAAATCTACAATGAGCAGTTCTTC. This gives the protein CSVEGGTKIYNEQFF.

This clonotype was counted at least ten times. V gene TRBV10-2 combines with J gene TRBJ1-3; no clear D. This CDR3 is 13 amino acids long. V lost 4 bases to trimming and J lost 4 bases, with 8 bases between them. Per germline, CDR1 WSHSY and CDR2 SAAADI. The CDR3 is CASSVVGGNTIYF. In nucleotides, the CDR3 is TGCGCCAGCAGTGTGGTAGGGGGAAACACCATATATTTT.

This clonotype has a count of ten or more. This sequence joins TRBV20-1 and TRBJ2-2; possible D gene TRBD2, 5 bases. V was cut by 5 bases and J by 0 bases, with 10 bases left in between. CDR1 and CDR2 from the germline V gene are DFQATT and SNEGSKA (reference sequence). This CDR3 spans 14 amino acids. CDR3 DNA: TGCAGTGCTGCTTCGGGATCGAACACCGGGGAGCTGTTTTTT. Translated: CSAASGSNTGELFF.

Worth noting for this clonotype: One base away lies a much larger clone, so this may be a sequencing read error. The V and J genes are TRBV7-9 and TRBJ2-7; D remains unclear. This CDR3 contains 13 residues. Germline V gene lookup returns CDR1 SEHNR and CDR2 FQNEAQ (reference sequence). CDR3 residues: CASSFRPPYGQYF. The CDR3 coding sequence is TGTGCCAGCAGCTTTAGGCCGCCCTACGGGCAGTACTTC. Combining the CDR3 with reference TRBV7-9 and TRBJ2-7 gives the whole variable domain DTGVSQNPRHKITKRGQNVTFRCDPISEHNRLYWYRQTLGQGPEFLTYFQNEAQLEKSRLLSDRFSAERPKGSFSTLEIQRTEQGDSAMYLCASSFRPPYGQYFGPGTRLTVT.